This entry is about one T cell receptor (beta chain). The antigen remains undetermined. With constant-segment primers, 5'RACE yielded cDNA libraries of TCR alpha and TCR beta that carried sample barcodes and UMIs. TCRdb reprocessed the 5' RACE reads with MiXCR, giving one entry per CDR3 protein. The sample records some 40,000 distinct CDR3 sequences, about 6% being singletons. Germline V gene sequence: CDR1 SGHNT, CDR2 YYREEE (reference sequence). Trimming removed 0 bases at V and 5 bases at J, with 8 bases between. The CDR3 consists of 14 residues. This entry comes from a study of T-cell memory formation after mild COVID-19. Study-level results: Contracting clones from day 15 to 85 showed balanced CD4/CD8; later expanders favored CD4+. Several responding clones turned up in pre-infection memory, indicating that cross-reactive memory may have taken part.

The chain links TRBV5-4 to TRBJ2-2, with D uncertain. What was sequenced was PBMCs or a T cell subset sorted from them (not recorded which). This receptor was taken from an adult who had mild COVID-19 (a few samples of this study predate the infection). Cell type and time point are not known. CDR3 residues: CASSLDLQTGELFF. The CDR3 bases are TGTGCCAGCAGCTTGGACCTACAAACCGGGGAGCTGTTTTTT.